This T cell receptor (beta chain) was sequenced during a study of cytomegalovirus exposure and HLA in healthy donors. The primer mix had 60 Vbeta and 13 Jbeta primers. The assay was immunoSEQ multiplex PCR, and TCRdb's table has in-frame clones only and misses some. This sample's table has about 130,000 clones. As to this clone: Its antigen is not identified.

Regarding the study as a whole: The study put under 200 TCR beta chains on its list as cytomegalovirus-associated. A missense DCLRE1C variant was associated with V- and J-gene trimming of TCR beta chains in a later analysis, and an independent cohort replicated the association.

Germline V gene lookup returns CDR1 SSHAT and CDR2 FNYEAQ (reference sequence). V was shortened by 5 bases and J by 0 bases, with 11 bases between the two germline ends. The CDR3 contains 16 residues. The chain has TRBV7-7 and TRBJ2-6; tentative D call: TRBD1 (6 bases). The TCR comes from a middle-aged woman in good health and CMV-seropositive. Source material: PBMCs. The CDR3 bases are TGTGCCAGCAGCCCCGGACAGATCTCTGGGGCCAACGTCCTGACTTTC. Translation gives CASSPGQISGANVLTF.